Listed below are T cell receptor beta chains from one sample, sequenced in a study of blood T cell repertoires in COVID-19. Data came from immunoSEQ multiplex PCR; TCRdb stores just in-frame clones and leaves some out. The repertoire holds 110,000 to 150,000 clones, with 80% to 85% as singletons. Sequenced input: PBMCs or T cells enriched from blood (not recorded which). The receptors stem from a man aged 40-55 years with acute COVID-19. Each CDR3 is given with its conserved first and last residue. A D gene is named only where the DNA matches it firmly. A row's size may be missing; if present it is once, few, many or a size class.

d_call clone_size j_call v_call cdr3_nt cdr3_aa
- - TRBJ1-4 TRBV28 TGTGCCAGCAGTTTTCTATCAATATTGGGAGGTGGGGAAAAACTGTTTTTT CASSFLSILGGGEKLFF
- - TRBJ2-1 TRBV30 TGTGCCTGGAGTGTATGGGGAGAGGGTCGCAATGAGCAGTTCTTC CAWSVWGEGRNEQFF
TRBD2 - TRBJ2-1 TRBV19 TGTGCCAGTAGTAGACCAGGGACTAGCGGGAGGGAAAATGAGCAGTTCTTC CASSRPGTSGRENEQFF
TRBD1 few TRBJ2-7 TRBV5-1 TGCGCCAGCAGCACTCCGGGACAGTCCTACGAGCAGTACTTC CASSTPGQSYEQYF
- - TRBJ2-1 TRBV19 TGTGCCAGTAGTGGACCCGAGGGGGCGGGGAATGAGCAGTTCTTC CASSGPEGAGNEQFF
- - TRBJ1-2 TRBV18 TGTGCCAGCTCACCACCACCGCTCACGAGCGTTGGCTACACCTTC CASSPPPLTSVGYTF
- once TRBJ2-1 TRBV5-6 TGTGCCAGCAGCTTGGGCGGGTACTACAATGAGCAGTTCTTC CASSLGGYYNEQFF
- - TRBJ2-7 TRBV5-1 TGCGCCAGCAGCGAAGGACTCAACTCCTACGAGCAGTACTTC CASSEGLNSYEQYF
- - TRBJ1-5 TRBV12-3/TRBV12-4 TGTGCCAGCAGTTTAGTTTCAGGGCAGCCCCAGCATTTT CASSLVSGQPQHF
TRBD1 - TRBJ2-3 TRBV5-1 TGCGCCAGCAGCATGGACAGGGGAGCAGATACGCAGTATTTT CASSMDRGADTQYF
TRBD1 once TRBJ1-2 TRBV30 TGTGCCTGGAGTCCGGACAGGGTTTACTATGGCTACACCTTC CAWSPDRVYYGYTF
- - TRBJ1-3 TRBV29-1 TGCAGCGGCGGACCAGGGGCTTCGGGCGGAAACACCATATATTTT CSGGPGASGGNTIYF
- - TRBJ2-3 TRBV27 TGTGCCAGCAACGCCGGGACTTCCCCCGTGACAGATACGCAGTATTTT CASNAGTSPVTDTQYF
TRBD1 - TRBJ2-1 TRBV6-5 TGTGCCAGCGCGCGACAGGGGTCAAGTTATGAGCAGTTCTTC CASARQGSSYEQFF
- - TRBJ2-2 TRBV2 TGTGCCAGCAGTGCGAGGACAGTTGCCGGCGGGGAGCTGTTTTTT CASSARTVAGGELFF
TRBD1 few TRBJ1-2 TRBV5-6 TGTGCCAGCAGCCCCCCGGGACAGGGAATTTCGGGCTACACCTTC CASSPPGQGISGYTF
- - TRBJ2-3 TRBV19 TGTGGAGTAGCTAGCACAGATACGCAGTATTTT CGVASTDTQYF
TRBD1 once TRBJ1-5 TRBV6-1 TGTGCCAGCAGTGGCCTAGGGGGCCCTAGCAATCAGCCCCAGCATTTT CASSGLGGPSNQPQHF
- - TRBJ2-7 TRBV7-2 TGTGCCAGCAGCTTAGATGGAGGATCGGGCTACGAGCAGTACTTC CASSLDGGSGYEQYF
TRBD1 - TRBJ2-7 TRBV5-1 TGCGCCAGCAGCGAACACAGGGGGCTACCCTACGAGCAGTACTTC CASSEHRGLPYEQYF
- - TRBJ2-5 TRBV3-1/TRBV3-2 TGTGCCAGCAGCCACGGAGGGTTCGAGACCCAGTACTTC CASSHGGFETQYF
- - TRBJ1-6 TRBV15 TGTGCCACCAGCAGAGATAGAAATAATTCACCCCTCCACTTT CATSRDRNNSPLHF
- - TRBJ1-2 TRBV6-2/TRBV6-3 TGTGCCAGCAGTCCAAGTAGCGGACACAGGTACTACACCTTC CASSPSSGHRYYTF
TRBD2 - TRBJ2-1 TRBV19 TGTGCCAGTAGTATTTCGGTTAGCGGGGGGGGTCGTGAGCAGTTCTTC CASSISVSGGGREQFF
- - TRBJ1-5 TRBV5-8 TGTGCCAGCAGCTTGACTTCTCGGGGTAGGACCCAGCATTTT CASSLTSRGRTQHF
TRBD1 - TRBJ1-4 TRBV28 TGTGCCAGCAGTTTATGGCTGGGCGGGACAGTGGAGACTGCAACTAATGAAAAACTGTTTTTT CASSLWLGGTVETATNEKLFF
TRBD1 - TRBJ2-1 TRBV7-2 TGTGCCAGCAGCGCAGGACAGGCCTCATACAATGAGCAGTTCTTC CASSAGQASYNEQFF
TRBD2 - TRBJ2-1 TRBV10-1 TGCGCCAGCAGTGGGACTAGCGGGGGAAGGTTTGAGCAGTTCTTC CASSGTSGGRFEQFF
- few TRBJ1-2 TRBV6-5 TGTGCCAGCAAGGAGGGGCCTAACTATGGCTACACCTTC CASKEGPNYGYTF
- - TRBJ2-5 TRBV30 TGTGCCTGGAGTGTACGTAGGGGCACCCAAGAGACCCAGTACTTC CAWSVRRGTQETQYF
- - TRBJ2-5 TRBV30 TGTGCCTGGAGTCGCGGCAGGGGGGAAGAGACCCAGTACTTC CAWSRGRGEETQYF
- - TRBJ1-5 TRBV7-8 TGTGCCAGCGACGGGACGGACAGTAGCAATCAGCCCCAGCATTTT CASDGTDSSNQPQHF
- - TRBJ2-2 TRBV7-8 TGTGCCAGCAGCTTAGTCCTTCAGGGCACCGGGGAGCTGTTTTTT CASSLVLQGTGELFF
- - TRBJ2-2 TRBV13 TGTGCCAGCAGCTTTGGGGGCGCCGGGGAGCTGTTTTTT CASSFGGAGELFF
- - TRBJ2-7 TRBV29-1 TGCAGCGGGAGGGAGGCCTACGAGCAGTACTTC CSGREAYEQYF
TRBD1 - TRBJ1-4 TRBV5-4 TGTGCCAGCAGCTTAGACGGACAGGGAAGTGAAAAACTGTTTTTT CASSLDGQGSEKLFF
TRBD1 - TRBJ1-2 TRBV3-1/TRBV3-2 TGTGCCAGCAGCCAAGATCTAGTAACAGGGGGAGAGGGCTACACCTTC CASSQDLVTGGEGYTF
- - TRBJ2-5 TRBV11-2 TGTGCCAGCAGCCGACTGTCACAAGAGACCCAGTACTTC CASSRLSQETQYF
- - TRBJ2-3 TRBV28 TGTGCCAGCACCTTAGGGGGAGTCAGGACCACAGATACGCAGTATTTT CASTLGGVRTTDTQYF
- - TRBJ1-2 TRBV6-5 TGTGCCAGCAGAACAGGGAGCTATGGCTACACCTTC CASRTGSYGYTF
TRBD1 - TRBJ1-2 TRBV12-3/TRBV12-4 TGTGCCAGCAGTCGGACAGGGGACTATGGCTACACCTTC CASSRTGDYGYTF
TRBD1 - TRBJ1-1 TRBV25-1 TGTGCCAGCACCCTAGACAGGGGAGAGACTGAAGCTTTCTTT CASTLDRGETEAFF
TRBD1 - TRBJ1-2 TRBV24-1 TGTGCCACCAGTGATCCCGGGACAGGGCCCGGCTACACCTTC CATSDPGTGPGYTF
TRBD1 once TRBJ1-6 TRBV5-1 TGCGCCAGCAGCCCAGGGGGCAGGGAGACCCTCCACTTT CASSPGGRETLHF
TRBD1 - TRBJ1-4 TRBV7-9 TGTGCCAGCAGCTTAGAAGGACAGGGCGAAAAACTGTTTTTT CASSLEGQGEKLFF
TRBD1 - TRBJ1-5 TRBV19 TGTGCCAGTAGTACCCGAACCGGGACAGAAAGCAATCAGCCCCAGCATTTT CASSTRTGTESNQPQHF
- once TRBJ1-1 TRBV11-3 TGTGCCAGCAGCTTCAGGGGTTACATGAACACTGAAGCTTTCTTT CASSFRGYMNTEAFF
TRBD1 few TRBJ1-1 TRBV7-8 TGTGCCAGCAGCTCCAGACAGGGCCCCACTGAAGCTTTCTTT CASSSRQGPTEAFF
- - TRBJ2-6 TRBV7-8 TGTGCCAGCAGCTCCCTACAGGATTCTGGGGCCAACGTCCTGACTTTC CASSSLQDSGANVLTF
TRBD1 - TRBJ2-7 TRBV18 TGTGCCAGCTCACCTGGGACAGCCCCCTACGAGCAGTACTTC CASSPGTAPYEQYF
TRBD1 - TRBJ2-5 TRBV5-1 TGCGCCAGCAGCGGAAGGACAGGGAAAGAGACCCAGTACTTC CASSGRTGKETQYF
- once TRBJ1-6 TRBV12-3/TRBV12-4 TGTGCCAGCAGTTTTTCGTATAATTCACCCCTCCACTTT CASSFSYNSPLHF
TRBD1 - TRBJ1-1 TRBV28 TGTGCCAGCAGATACAGGGGGCAAACTGAAGCTTTCTTT CASRYRGQTEAFF
- - TRBJ2-3 TRBV10-3 TGTGCCATCAGTGTCGACAGGAGGCCTAGCACAGATACGCAGTATTTT CAISVDRRPSTDTQYF